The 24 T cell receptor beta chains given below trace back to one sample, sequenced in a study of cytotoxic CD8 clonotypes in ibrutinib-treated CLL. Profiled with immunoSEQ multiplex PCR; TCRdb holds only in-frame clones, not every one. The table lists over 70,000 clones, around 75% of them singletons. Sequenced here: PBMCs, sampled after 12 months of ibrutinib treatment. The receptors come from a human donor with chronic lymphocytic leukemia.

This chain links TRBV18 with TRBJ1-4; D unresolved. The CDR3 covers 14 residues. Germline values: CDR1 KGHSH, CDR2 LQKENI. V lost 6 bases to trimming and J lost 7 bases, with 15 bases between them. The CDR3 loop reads CASSPEGMREKLFF. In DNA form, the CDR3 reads TGTGCCAGCTCCCCTGAGGGAATGCGTGAAAAACTGTTTTTT.

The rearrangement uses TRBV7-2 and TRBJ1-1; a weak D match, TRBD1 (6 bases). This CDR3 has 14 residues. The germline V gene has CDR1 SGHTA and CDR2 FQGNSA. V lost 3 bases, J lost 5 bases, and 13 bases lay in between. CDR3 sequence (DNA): TGTGCCAGCAGCTTGGGCAGGGGTGAAACTGAAGCTTTCTTT. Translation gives CASSLGRGETEAFF.

As DNA, the CDR3 is TGTGCCAGCAGCTTGGGGGTAAACCATGAAGCTTTCTTT. Its translation: CASSLGVNHEAFF. V is TRBV9 and J is TRBJ1-1; a weak D match, TRBD1 (5 bases). This CDR3 region has 13 residues. The germline gives CDR1 SGDLS, CDR2 YYNGEE. V lost 4 bases and J lost 7, with 14 bases in between.

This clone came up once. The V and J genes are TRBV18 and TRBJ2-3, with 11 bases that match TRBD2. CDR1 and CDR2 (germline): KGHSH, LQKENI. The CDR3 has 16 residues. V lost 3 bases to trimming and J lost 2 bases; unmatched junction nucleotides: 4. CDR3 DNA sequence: TGTGCCAGCTCACCCAGGGGACTAGCGGACACAGATACGCAGTATTTT. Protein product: CASSPRGLADTDTQYF.

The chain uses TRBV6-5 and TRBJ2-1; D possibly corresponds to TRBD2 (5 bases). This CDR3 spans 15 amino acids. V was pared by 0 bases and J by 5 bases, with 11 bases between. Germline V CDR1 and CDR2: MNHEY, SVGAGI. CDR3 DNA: TGTGCCAGCAGTTACTCGGGTCCGCGGGACAATGAGCAGTTCTTC. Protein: CASSYSGPRDNEQFF.

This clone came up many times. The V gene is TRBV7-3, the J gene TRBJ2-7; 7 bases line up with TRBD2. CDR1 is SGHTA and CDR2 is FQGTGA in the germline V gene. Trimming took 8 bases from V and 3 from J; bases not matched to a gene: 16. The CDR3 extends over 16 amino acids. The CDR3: CASRRPSTSERYEQYF. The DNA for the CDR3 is TGTGCCAGCCGACGCCCCTCCACTAGCGAGCGCTACGAGCAGTACTTC. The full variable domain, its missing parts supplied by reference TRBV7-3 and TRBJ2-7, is GAGVSQTPSNKVTEKGKYVELRCDPISGHTALYWYRQSLGQGPEFLIYFQGTGAADDSGLPNDRFFAVRPEGSVSTLKIQRTERGDSAVYLCASRRPSTSERYEQYFGPGTRLTVT.

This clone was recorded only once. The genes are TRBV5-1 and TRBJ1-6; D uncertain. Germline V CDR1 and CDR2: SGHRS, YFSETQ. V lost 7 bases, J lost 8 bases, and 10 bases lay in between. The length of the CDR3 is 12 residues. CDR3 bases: TGCGCCAGCCGCCGCGGGGATTCACCCCTCCACTTT. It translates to CASRRGDSPLHF.

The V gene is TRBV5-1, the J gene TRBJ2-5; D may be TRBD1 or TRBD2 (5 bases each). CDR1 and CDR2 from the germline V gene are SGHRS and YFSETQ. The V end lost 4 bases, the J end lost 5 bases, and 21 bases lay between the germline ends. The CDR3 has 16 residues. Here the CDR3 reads CASSPPSPGRGETQYF. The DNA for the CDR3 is TGCGCCAGCAGCCCCCCCTCCCCGGGGCGCGGGGAGACCCAGTACTTC.

CDR3 nucleotides: TGTGCCAGCAGCCACGAGGGGGGCACTGAAGCTTTCTTT. Residues: CASSHEGGTEAFF. The chain employs TRBV6-4 and TRBJ1-1, with a weak D call TRBD1 (6 bases). Between the trimmed V and J ends, which lost 6 bases and 4 bases, there was a span of 12 bases. Looked up from germline, CDR1 is MRHNA and CDR2 is SNTAGT. The CDR3 has 13 residues.

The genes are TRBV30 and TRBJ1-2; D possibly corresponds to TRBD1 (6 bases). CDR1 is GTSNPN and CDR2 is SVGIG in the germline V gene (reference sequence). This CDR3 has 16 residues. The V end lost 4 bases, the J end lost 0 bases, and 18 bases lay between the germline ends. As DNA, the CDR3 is TGTGCCTGGAAACGGGGGCCGGGATCATCTAACTATGGCTACACCTTC. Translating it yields CAWKRGPGSSNYGYTF.

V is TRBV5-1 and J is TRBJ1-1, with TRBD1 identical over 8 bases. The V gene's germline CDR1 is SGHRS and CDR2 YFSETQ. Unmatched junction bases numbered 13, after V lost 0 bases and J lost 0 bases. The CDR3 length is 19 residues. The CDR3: CASSLDPGGAGGMNTEAFF. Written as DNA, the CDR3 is TGCGCCAGCAGCTTGGACCCAGGGGGCGCGGGGGGTATGAACACTGAAGCTTTCTTT.

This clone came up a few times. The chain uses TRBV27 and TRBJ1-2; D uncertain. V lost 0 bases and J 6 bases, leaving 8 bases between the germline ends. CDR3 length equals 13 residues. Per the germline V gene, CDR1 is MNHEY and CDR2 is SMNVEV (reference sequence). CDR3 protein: CASSLSWRDGYTF. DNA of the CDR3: TGTGCCAGCAGTTTATCGTGGCGGGATGGCTACACCTTC.

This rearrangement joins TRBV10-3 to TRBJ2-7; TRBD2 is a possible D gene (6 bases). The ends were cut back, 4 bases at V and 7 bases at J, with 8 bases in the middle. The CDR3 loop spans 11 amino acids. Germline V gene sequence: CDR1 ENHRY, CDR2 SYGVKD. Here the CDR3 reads CAISVAGEQYF. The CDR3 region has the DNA TGTGCCATCAGTGTGGCGGGGGAGCAGTACTTC.

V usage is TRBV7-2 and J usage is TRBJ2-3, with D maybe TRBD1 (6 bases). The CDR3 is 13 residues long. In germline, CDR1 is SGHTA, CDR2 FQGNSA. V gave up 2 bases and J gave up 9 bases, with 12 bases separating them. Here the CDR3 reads CASSLSGVKTQYF. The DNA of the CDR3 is TGTGCCAGCAGCTTATCAGGGGTTAAAACGCAGTATTTT.

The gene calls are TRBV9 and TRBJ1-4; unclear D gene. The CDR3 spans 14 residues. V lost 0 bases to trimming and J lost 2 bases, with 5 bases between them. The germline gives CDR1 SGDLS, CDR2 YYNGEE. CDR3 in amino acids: CASSVAWTNEKLFF. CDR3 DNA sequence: TGTGCCAGCAGCGTAGCTTGGACTAATGAAAAACTGTTTTTT.

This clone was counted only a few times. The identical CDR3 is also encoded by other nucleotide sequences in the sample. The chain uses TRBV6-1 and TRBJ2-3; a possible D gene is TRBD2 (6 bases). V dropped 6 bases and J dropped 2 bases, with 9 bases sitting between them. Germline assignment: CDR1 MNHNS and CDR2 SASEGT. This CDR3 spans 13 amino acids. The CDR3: CASRRDSTDTQYF. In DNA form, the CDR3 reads TGTGCCAGCAGGCGGGACTCCACAGATACGCAGTATTTT.

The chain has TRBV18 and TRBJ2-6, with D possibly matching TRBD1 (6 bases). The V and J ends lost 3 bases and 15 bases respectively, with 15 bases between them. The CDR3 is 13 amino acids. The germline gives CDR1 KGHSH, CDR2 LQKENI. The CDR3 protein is CASSPSGQTSLTF. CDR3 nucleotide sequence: TGTGCCAGCTCACCCTCCGGACAGACGTCCCTGACTTTC.

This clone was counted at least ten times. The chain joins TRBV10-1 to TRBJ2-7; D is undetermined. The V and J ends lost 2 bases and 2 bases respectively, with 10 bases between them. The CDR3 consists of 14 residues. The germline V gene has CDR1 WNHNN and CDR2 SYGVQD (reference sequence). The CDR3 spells CASSERRTPYEQYF. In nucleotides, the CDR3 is TGCGCCAGCAGTGAGCGTCGAACCCCCTACGAGCAGTACTTC.

For the CDR3, the DNA is TGTGCCAGCTCACCCCGGGACAGGGTCGGAAACACCATATATTTT. Its protein is CASSPRDRVGNTIYF. The V call is TRBV18, the J call TRBJ1-3; 9 bases line up with TRBD1. Germline CDR1 reads KGHSH; CDR2 reads LQKENI. With V trimmed by 3 bases and J by 4 bases, 4 bases remained unmatched. The CDR3 is 15 residues long.

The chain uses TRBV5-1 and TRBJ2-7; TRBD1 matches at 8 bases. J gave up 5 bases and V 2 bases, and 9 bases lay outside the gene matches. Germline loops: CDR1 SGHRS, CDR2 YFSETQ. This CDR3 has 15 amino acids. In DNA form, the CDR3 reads TGCGCCAGCAGCTTAGGACAGGGAAAAGTCGACGAGCAGTACTTC. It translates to CASSLGQGKVDEQYF. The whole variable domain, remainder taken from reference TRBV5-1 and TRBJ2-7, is KAGVTQTPRYLIKTRGQQVTLSCSPISGHRSVSWYQQTPGQGLQFLFEYFSETQRNKGNFPGRFSGRQFSNSRSEMNVSTLELGDSALYLCASSLGQGKVDEQYFGPGTRLTVT.

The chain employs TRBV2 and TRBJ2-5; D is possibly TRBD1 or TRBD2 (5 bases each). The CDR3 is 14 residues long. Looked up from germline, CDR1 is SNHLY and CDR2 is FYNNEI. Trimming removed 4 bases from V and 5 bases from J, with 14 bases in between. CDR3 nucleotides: TGTGCCAGCAGTGTGGCGGCCGGGGCGGAGACCCAGTACTTC. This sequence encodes CASSVAAGAETQYF.

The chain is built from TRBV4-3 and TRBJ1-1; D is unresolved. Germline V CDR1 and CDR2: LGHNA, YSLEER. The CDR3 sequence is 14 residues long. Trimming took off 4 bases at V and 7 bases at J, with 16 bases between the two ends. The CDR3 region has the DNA TGCGCCAGCAGCCCCCCCACCCGGATGGATGAAGCTTTCTTT. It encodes CASSPPTRMDEAFF.

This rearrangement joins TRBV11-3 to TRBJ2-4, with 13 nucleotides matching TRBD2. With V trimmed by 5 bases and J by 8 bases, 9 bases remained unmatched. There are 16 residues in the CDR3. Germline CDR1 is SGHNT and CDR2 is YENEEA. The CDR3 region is CASSPGLAGEGDIQYF. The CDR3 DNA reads TGTGCCAGCAGCCCCGGACTAGCGGGGGAGGGGGACATTCAGTACTTC.

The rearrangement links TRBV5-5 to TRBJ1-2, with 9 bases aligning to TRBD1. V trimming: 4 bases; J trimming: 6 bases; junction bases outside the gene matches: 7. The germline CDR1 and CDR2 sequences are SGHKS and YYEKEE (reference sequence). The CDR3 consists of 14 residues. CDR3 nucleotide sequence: TGTGCCAGCAGCCTGGACAGGGGCTGGGATGGCTACACCTTC. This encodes CASSLDRGWDGYTF.